What follows is one TCR beta chain and its context. This clone was seen only once. It lacks a known antigen. No qualities accompany the bases; no much larger clone lies one base away. Using the deep immunoSEQ assay, TCR CDR3 regions were amplified from genomic DNA by multiplex PCR. Extracted genomic DNA from each cell subset was spread evenly across all wells of several immunoSEQ 96-well plates, with each plate serving as a replicate. For sorted subsets, roughly 200 ng of genomic DNA, equivalent to 25,000 to 35,000 T cell genomes, went into each replicate PCR. The purified libraries were quantified using a Qubit 3.0 fluorometer, sized with a Bioanalyzer 2100, and then quantified again using the KAPA Library Quantification kit. Every immunoSEQ 96-well plate was sequenced on a dedicated single-read 150-cycle Illumina NextSeq 550 flow cell. Turning to the authors' computational methods: The immunoSEQ output contained only junctional sequences without quality scores, so filtering could not match that applied to full-length reads. To assign V/J genes and CDR3, sequences were annotated against IMGT germline references using PyIR, a Python wrapper for IgBLAST v1.9. Reads with weak V/J assignments (E-value above 1e-6), missing CDR3, stop codons, out-of-frame junctions, or ambiguous translated residues were removed. V3J clonotypes were defined as sequences sharing an identical inferred V gene, J gene, and CDR3 amino acid sequence. Percentage overlap between repertoires was computed as shared unique clonotypes divided by the size of the smaller repertoire. RTK rarefaction, the Chao1 estimator, and Recon v2.1 estimates of unobserved clonotypes were used to assess repertoire richness. For all TCRbeta clonotypes obtained by the gDNA method from a few donors, generation probabilities were computed with OLGA. Sourced from immuneACCESS, this table was stored by TCRdb with only in-frame sequences that have V and J called. A share of the clones is absent; for the studies checked, an unresolved V gene accounts for under half, and the remainder has no known explanation. V, J and clone size are those of that table, while D and trimming were read from the DNA. The table for this sample lists some 2 million clones; about 95% of them were counted only once. Together, the top ten hold 0.9% to 1.4% of the sample.

This entry is derived from a study of shared clonotypes between healthy human individuals (TCRdb year 2020). Notes on the research overall: A few men and a couple of women, aged 18 to 49 years, made up the cohort. Per donor, three plates each were used for CD4 naive and CD4 memory, two for CD8 naive, and one for CD8 memory. To estimate repertoire size and how much clonotype sharing occurs between individuals, the study deeply sequenced the blood TCR repertoires of roughly 5 healthy adults. To increase sequencing depth and limit assay-specific biases, different laboratories used diverse techniques to prepare libraries and sequence TCR repertoires. Per donor, leukapheresis produced somewhere between about 0.9 and 9.5 billion PBMCs.

Study-wide conclusions, independent of this receptor: Naive subsets generally had larger estimated clonotype richness than memory subsets did. Because the study included a small number of donors, the genetic and exposure-history diversity represented was limited. Based on pairwise subsampling, the degree of clonotype sharing among donors was expected to be affected by sequencing depth. Sampling was restricted to blood, and TCR repertoires in tissue are likely to differ from TCR repertoires in blood. Incomplete sequencing was indicated by rarefaction of sorted-subset datasets, despite the large sequencing depth. Clonotypes shared by all four sorted-subset donors showed higher generation probabilities than non-shared clonotypes. Sharing across a few donors was observed for around 5% of naive CD4, 3.5% of naive CD8, about 2.3% of memory CD4, and less than 0.45% of memory CD8 clonotypes.

For CDR1 and CDR2, the germline V gene (reference sequence) lists SGHKS and YYEKEE. The CDR3, from cysteine to phenylalanine, totals 12 residues. The kept DNA is CDR3 alone, 36 bases in frame from the first base. V loses 1 base of germline sequence and J loses 11 bases, and the interval between the two ends is 12 bases. For the CD8 naive samples, CD45RO-negative cells were positively selected for CCR7, yielding a CD45RA+CCR7+ population from which TemRA cells were excluded. The donors were healthy, HIV-negative adults with no recently reported acute infections or vaccinations. All donors were Caucasian adults living in Nashville, Tennessee, USA. After blood collection by leukapheresis, PBMCs were isolated using Ficoll-Histopaque density gradient centrifugation and then cryopreserved in the vapor phase of liquid nitrogen. Purity and quantity of every magnetically sorted T cell population were checked by analytical flow cytometry. From each sorted fraction, genomic DNA was isolated and quantified by UV absorbance on a Nanodrop 2000c.

This sequence uses TRBV5-5 and TRBJ1-1, with the D gene not confidently named. This TCR derives from a man younger than 30 in good health. Sequenced sample: naive CD8+ T cells sorted from blood. The sample's cell subset or site label, in plain terms: CD45RA+CCR7+. The nucleotide sequence is TGTGCCAGCAGCTTGCTAGCGGTGGAGGCTTTCTTT. It translates as CASSLLAVEAFF.